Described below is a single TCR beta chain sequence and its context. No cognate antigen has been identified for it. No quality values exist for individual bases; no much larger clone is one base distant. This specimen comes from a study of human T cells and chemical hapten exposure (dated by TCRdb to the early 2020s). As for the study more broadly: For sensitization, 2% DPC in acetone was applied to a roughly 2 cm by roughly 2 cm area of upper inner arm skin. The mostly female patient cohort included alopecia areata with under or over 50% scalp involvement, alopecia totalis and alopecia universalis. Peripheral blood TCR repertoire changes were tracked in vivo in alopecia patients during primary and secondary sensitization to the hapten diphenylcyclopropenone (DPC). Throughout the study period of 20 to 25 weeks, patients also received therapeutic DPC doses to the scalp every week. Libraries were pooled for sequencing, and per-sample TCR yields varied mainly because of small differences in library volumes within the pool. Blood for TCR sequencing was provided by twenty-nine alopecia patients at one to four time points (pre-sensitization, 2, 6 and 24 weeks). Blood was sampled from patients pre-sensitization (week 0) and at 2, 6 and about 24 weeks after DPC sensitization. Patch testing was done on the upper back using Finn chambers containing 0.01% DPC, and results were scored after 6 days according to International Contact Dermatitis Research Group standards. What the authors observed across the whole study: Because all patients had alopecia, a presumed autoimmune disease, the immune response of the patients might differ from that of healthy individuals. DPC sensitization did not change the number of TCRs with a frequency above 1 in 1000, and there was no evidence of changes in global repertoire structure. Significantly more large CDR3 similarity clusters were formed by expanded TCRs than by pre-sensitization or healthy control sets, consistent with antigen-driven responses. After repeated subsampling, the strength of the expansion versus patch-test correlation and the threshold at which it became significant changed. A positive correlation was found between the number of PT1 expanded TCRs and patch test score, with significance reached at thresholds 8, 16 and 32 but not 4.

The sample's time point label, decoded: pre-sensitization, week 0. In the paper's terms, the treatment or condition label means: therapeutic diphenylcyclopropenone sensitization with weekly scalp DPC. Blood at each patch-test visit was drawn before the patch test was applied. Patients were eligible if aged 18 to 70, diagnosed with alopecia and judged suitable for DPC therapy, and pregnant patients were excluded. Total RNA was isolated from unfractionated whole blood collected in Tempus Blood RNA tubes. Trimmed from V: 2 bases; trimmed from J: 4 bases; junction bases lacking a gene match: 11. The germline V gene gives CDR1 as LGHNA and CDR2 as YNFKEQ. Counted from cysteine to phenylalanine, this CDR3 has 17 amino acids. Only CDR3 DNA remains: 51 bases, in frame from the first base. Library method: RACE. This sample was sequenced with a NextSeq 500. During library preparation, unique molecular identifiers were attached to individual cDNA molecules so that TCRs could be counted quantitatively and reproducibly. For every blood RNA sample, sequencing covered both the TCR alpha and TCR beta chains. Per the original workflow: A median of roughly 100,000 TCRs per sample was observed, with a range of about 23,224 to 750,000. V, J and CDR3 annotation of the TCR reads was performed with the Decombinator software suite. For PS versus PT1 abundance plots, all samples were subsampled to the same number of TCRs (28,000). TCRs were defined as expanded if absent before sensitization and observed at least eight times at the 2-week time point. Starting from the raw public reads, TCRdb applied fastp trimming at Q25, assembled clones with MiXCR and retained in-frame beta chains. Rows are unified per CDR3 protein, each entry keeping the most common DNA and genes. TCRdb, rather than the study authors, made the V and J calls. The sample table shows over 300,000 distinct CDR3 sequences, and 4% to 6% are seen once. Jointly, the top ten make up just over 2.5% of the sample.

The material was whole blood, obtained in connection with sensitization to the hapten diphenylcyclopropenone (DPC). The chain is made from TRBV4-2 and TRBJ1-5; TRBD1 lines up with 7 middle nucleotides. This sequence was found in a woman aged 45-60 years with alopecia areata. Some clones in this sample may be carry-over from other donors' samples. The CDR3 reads CASSQSGGADRNQPQHF. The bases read TGTGCCAGCAGCCAAAGTGGGGGCGCGGACAGGAATCAGCCCCAGCATTTT.